The 10 T cell receptor beta chains presented below share a single source sample, sequenced in a study of blood T cell repertoires in COVID-19. This table comes from immunoSEQ multiplex PCR, and its TCRdb copy is limited to in-frame clones, with some not included. The sample lists 95,000 to 100,000 clones, around 87% occurring once. Sequencing input: peripheral blood. The receptors were sampled from a woman aged 25 to 45 with acute or convalescent COVID-19.

The CDR3 is CASSPLNTIYF. CDR3 DNA sequence: TGTGCCAGCAGCCCCTTAAACACCATATATTTT. The chain couples TRBV7-3 to TRBJ1-3; D gene uncertain. CDR3 length: 11 residues. From germline, CDR1 is SGHTA and CDR2 FQGTGA. Trimming pared 5 bases from V and 6 bases from J, leaving 5 bases between. The full variable domain, completed using reference TRBV7-3 and TRBJ1-3, is GAGVSQTPSNKVTEKGKYVELRCDPISGHTALYWYRQSLGQGPEFLIYFQGTGAADDSGLPNDRFFAVRPEGSVSTLKIQRTERGDSAVYLCASSPLNTIYFGEGSWLTVV.

In its sample, this clone was seen once. This rearrangement joins TRBV4-2 to TRBJ2-7; D uncertain. There are 15 residues in the CDR3. CDR1 and CDR2 from the germline V gene are LGHNA and YNFKEQ. Trimming shortened V by 3 bases and J by 6 bases, and 18 bases separated the two germline ends. CDR3 DNA: TGTGCCAGCAGCCATGTTGCAGATCCCCCCCTCGAGCAGTACTTC. This codes for CASSHVADPPLEQYF.

The rearrangement links TRBV30 to TRBJ1-6; possible D gene TRBD1, 6 bases. CDR1 GTSNPN and CDR2 SVGIG come from the germline V gene (reference sequence). V was pared by 1 base and J by 7 bases, with 8 bases between. This CDR3 is built from 13 residues. The CDR3 DNA reads TGTGCCTGGAGTGATCAGGGGAATTCACCCCTCCACTTT. Translation: CAWSDQGNSPLHF.

The chain uses TRBV2 and TRBJ2-4; D might be TRBD2 (5 bases). Trimming took off 6 bases at V and 7 bases at J, with 22 bases between the two ends. In germline, CDR1 is SNHLY, CDR2 FYNNEI. CDR3 size: 16 residues. The CDR3 sequence: CASSPRPDLASNIQYF. Written as DNA, the CDR3 is TGTGCCAGCAGCCCTCGCCCGGATCTAGCTTCTAACATTCAGTACTTC.

This chain joins TRBV30 and TRBJ2-3; 8 bases are a match to TRBD1. The CDR3 has 13 residues. CDR1 and CDR2 from the germline V gene are GTSNPN and SVGIG (reference sequence). The junction had 4 bases not matched to a gene; V was cut back by 8 bases and J by 0 bases. The CDR3 region has the DNA TGTGCCGCGGACAGGGTTAGCACAGATACGCAGTATTTT. This sequence encodes CAADRVSTDTQYF.

The V and J genes are TRBV9 and TRBJ1-2, with D maybe TRBD1 (5 bases). The germline gives CDR1 SGDLS, CDR2 YYNGEE. The CDR3 sequence is 13 residues long. With 3 bases removed from V and 4 bases from J, the gap between germline ends came to 10 bases. The CDR3 DNA sequence: TGTGCCAGCAGCGCCAGGGATACCTATGGCTACACCTTC. Protein sequence: CASSARDTYGYTF. Drawing the rest from reference TRBV9 and TRBJ1-2, the complete variable domain is DSGVTQTPKHLITATGQRVTLRCSPRSGDLSVYWYQQSLDQGLQFLIQYYNGEERAKGNILERFSAQQFPDLHSELNLSSLELGDSALYFCASSARDTYGYTFGSGTRLTVV.

This clone was seen only once. The chain recombines TRBV7-2 with TRBJ1-2; D not resolved. Trimming removed 1 base from V and 5 bases from J, with 5 bases in between. The CDR3 is 12 residues long. From germline, CDR1 is SGHTA and CDR2 FQGNSA. The CDR3 loop is CASSLDQYGYTF. The CDR3 DNA is TGTGCCAGCAGCTTAGACCAGTATGGCTACACCTTC.

This CDR3 reads CASSVSPGSAYTDTQYF. CDR3 bases: TGTGCCAGCAGCGTCAGCCCCGGTAGCGCATACACAGATACGCAGTATTTT. The V and J genes are TRBV9 and TRBJ2-3; D possibly corresponds to TRBD2 (5 bases). The CDR3 runs 17 residues. Trimming left V 2 bases short and J 2 bases short, with 18 bases between. Germline values: CDR1 SGDLS, CDR2 YYNGEE.

V is TRBV28 and J is TRBJ2-1; TRBD2 agrees at 12 bases. Germline V gene lookup returns CDR1 MDHEN and CDR2 SYDVKM. The CDR3 contains 13 residues. V shed 8 bases and J 8 bases; nucleotides not matched to a gene: 4. The CDR3 sequence is CASRLAGGDEQFF. The CDR3 DNA follows: TGTGCCAGCCGGCTAGCGGGGGGGGATGAGCAGTTCTTC.

This clone is deemed medium-sized. The rearrangement uses TRBV5-6 and TRBJ2-5; a weak D match, TRBD1 (6 bases). This CDR3 region has 17 residues. Germline loops: CDR1 SGHDT, CDR2 YYEEEE. V was shortened by 2 bases and J by 5 bases, with 22 bases between the two germline ends. CDR3 nucleotide sequence: TGTGCCAGCAGCTTATTATGGCACAGGGAAAAAATGGAGACCCAGTACTTC. This translates into CASSLLWHREKMETQYF.